The T cell receptor beta chain under discussion was sequenced for a study of Graves' ophthalmopathy and Graves' hyperthyroidism. Regarding the study as a whole: Blood repertoires reportedly contained most expanded thyroid clonotypes above 0.001 frequency. The model's prediction of ophthalmopathy progression had just over 70% sensitivity and 72% to 80% specificity.

Only a few counts were recorded for this clonotype. The antigen remains unidentified. The V gene lost 2 bases and the J gene lost 5 bases, with 11 bases spanning the gap. The germline V gene has CDR1 SGDLS and CDR2 YYNGEE. There are 13 residues in the CDR3. Amplifying from RNA transcripts, the study obtained TCR beta CDR3 regions. After a first-round RT-PCR with HTBI primers, a second-round multiplex PCR was run. TCRdb independently ran MiXCR on the multiplex PCR reads; one entry per CDR3 protein. The repertoire holds about 740,000 distinct CDR3 sequences, with 40% as singletons. Other autoimmune disease, uncontrolled infection, pregnancy and lactation led to exclusion. As diagnostic evidence, clinical symptoms, serum thyroxine, TRAb, thyroid ultrasound and orbital computed tomography were relied upon.

The source of this sequence is an adult man with Graves' ophthalmopathy. The sequenced material came from peripheral blood. The rearrangement uses TRBV9 and TRBJ2-7; no reliable D call. The CDR3 spells CASSVSIRDEQYF. The DNA of the CDR3 is TGTGCCAGCAGCGTCTCTATCCGCGACGAGCAGTACTTC. Based on the CDR3 plus reference TRBV9 and TRBJ2-7, the full variable domain is DSGVTQTPKHLITATGQRVTLRCSPRSGDLSVYWYQQSLDQGLQFLIQYYNGEERAKGNILERFSAQQFPDLHSELNLSSLELGDSALYFCASSVSIRDEQYFGPGTRLTVT.